Detailed here is one T cell receptor (beta chain). Its antigen is as yet unknown. PCR was performed using 60 Vbeta and 13 Jbeta primers. The data were produced by immunoSEQ multiplex PCR, yet TCRdb's version contains in-frame clones alone and is incomplete. This sample carries 180,000 or so clones, about 77% of them seen once, and the ten largest clones take less than 2.5%. This sample is part of a study of cytomegalovirus exposure and HLA in healthy donors. Study-level points and caveats: A later analysis linked a missense DCLRE1C variant to TCR beta V- and J-gene trimming. Another analysis was done later, and it associated more than 15,000 TCR beta sequences with HLA alleles at 0.05 false discovery rate. Cytomegalovirus association was listed for roughly 160 TCR beta chains.

The CDR3 runs to 15 residues. From germline, CDR1 is SGDLS and CDR2 YYNGEE. V lost 1 base, J lost 1 base, and 0 bases stayed unmatched. The chain uses TRBV9 and TRBJ2-3, with 10 bases fitting TRBD2. The sample consisted of PBMCs. This TCR derives from a woman between 25 and 40 years old in good health and CMV-seropositive. CDR3 in amino acids: CASSVLAGGTDTQYF. The CDR3 DNA reads as TGTGCCAGCAGCGTACTAGCGGGGGGCACAGATACGCAGTATTTT.